Included here is one TCR beta chain sequence, with context. No antigen is known for it. The cohort comprised some 730 healthy bone marrow donors. At the time of sampling, all cohort members were nominally healthy, though unrecorded immune exposures were likely present. The donor tested CMV seropositive, placing the donor among the roughly 300 seropositive members of the cohort. A peripheral blood sample was provided by each donor, and peripheral blood mononuclear cells were used for TCR beta sequencing. Genomic DNA was extracted from the blood cell samples with the Qiagen DNeasy Blood Extraction Kit. According to the germline V gene, CDR1 reads SGHRS and CDR2 reads YFSETQ. V is shortened by 0 bases, J by 7 bases, and the region joining them spans 10 bases. The CDR3 starts with the cysteine, ends with the phenylalanine, and has 13 residues. Here the CDR3 DNA is all that survives: 39 bases in frame from base 1.

This specimen belongs to a study of cytomegalovirus exposure and HLA in healthy donors (dated by TCRdb to about 2017). Notes on the research overall: An earlier analysis of approximately 590 of the donors reported approximately 270 Gb of sequence data and 117 million unique TCR beta sequences from roughly 180 million T cells. An early release that covered about 600 HLA-typed donors contained approximately 300 gigabases of sequencing data and roughly 84 million unique TCR sequences. Of the approximately 370 genotyped donors, roughly 76% were placed in the genetic ancestry cluster associated with self-reported Caucasian donors. The aim of the study was to test whether cataloging public T cell receptors could identify signatures of past pathogen exposure. The study profiled the T cell repertoires of 666 subjects by immunosequencing and related them to cytomegalovirus serostatus. In addition to the first cohort of 650 to 750 subjects, a separate validation cohort of 120 different subjects was used. To predict cytomegalovirus infection status, the study brought together high-throughput TCR immunosequencing, statistical association of individual TCRs with disease status, and machine learning. A later analysis re-analyzed previously published TCR beta repertoires from roughly 600 donors and added high-resolution HLA genotyping to study TCR occurrence patterns. Rather than drawing on any new phenotypic data, the later analysis identified candidate immune exposures from TCR beta sequences and the way those sequences occurred across donors. An earlier analysis of 587 of the donors applied high-throughput TCR beta sequencing to assess whether each TCR beta V gene segment acted as functional or pseudogenic. Donor age, sex, ethnicity and CMV serostatus were collected together with the repertoire data. A later genetic analysis used genome-wide SNP genotypes for about 65% of the roughly 700 donors, treating that subset as a discovery cohort. All discovery cohort repertoires had been generated on a single sequencing platform. Class I and class II HLA loci were covered by the typing at four-digit resolution. Typing coverage varied by locus: roughly 629-640 donors for A, B, C, DRB1 and DQB1; 500 to 550 for DQA1; 600 to 610 for DPA1; 450 to 480 for DPB1. Several DR-DQ haplotypes were handled as single units for association and clustering because linkage in the cohort was strong. Among around 400 genotyped donors of the cohort, an average of about 240,000 unique TCR beta nucleotide sequences were sequenced per donor, about a sixth of them non-productive. What the work shows at the level of the full study, not this receptor alone: The authors suggested that the approach could potentially be extended to other disease states and immunological phenotypes. According to a later genetic analysis, donors in an Asian-associated ancestry cluster had fewer N-insertions in productive TCRs than the roughly 700-donor mean. Because HLA typing was unavailable for some donors at each locus, only the typed subset was used in association tests. In a later analysis, most CMV-associated TCR beta chains were found to appear HLA-restricted, with HLA associations seemingly driven largely by CMV exposure. When HLA alleles, especially DR and DQ, strongly co-occurred, TCR associations were difficult to assign to individual alleles. In the study, some 160 TCR beta chains were listed as associated with cytomegalovirus. Compared with equally common non-associated chains, HLA-associated TCR beta chains in a later analysis were more clonally expanded and had lower generation probabilities. Only TCR beta chains were sequenced in this cohort, and the absence of alpha or paired-chain data limited detectable features. For the cohort, immune exposure information was limited to CMV serostatus. Sequencing depth was assumed to be roughly uniform across donors in the presence/absence analyses, though that assumption may not hold. Most TCR sequences were observed very rarely across donors, whereas some public TCRs were present in many individuals. Three of the identified cytomegalovirus-associated TCR beta chains were confirmed in vitro to be specific for cytomegalovirus antigens. Because the 87-base-pair reads could not distinguish some IMGT-functional V segments, including TRBV6-2 and TRBV6-3, those segments were excluded. A further reported finding was that TCR beta sequences accurately predicted the HLA-A and HLA-B alleles for most subjects in the first cohort. Specific HLA alleles were associated with over 15,000 TCR beta sequences at a false discovery rate of 0.05 in a later analysis. In a later analysis, several top co-occurrence clusters were reported to appear linked to parvovirus B19, influenza, CMV and Epstein-Barr virus. In a later genetic analysis, a missense DCLRE1C variant was associated with V-gene and J-gene trimming of TCR beta chains, and the association was replicated in an independent cohort. Linkage disequilibrium might explain the correlated functional status among segregating V segments, but an unknown experimental factor could not be excluded. In a later analysis, the rate of TCR association differed among HLA loci, with DRB1 alleles having the most associated TCRs and HLA-C alleles having the fewest. Because counts were too low, roughly 17 rarely observed V segments, including chromosome 9 orphons, were left out of the earlier analysis of some 640 of the donors. In an earlier analysis of roughly 560 of the donors, most TCR beta V segments were observed in productive rearrangements about 87% or about 30% of the time, broadly matching IMGT annotations. The classifier was reported to diagnose cytomegalovirus status with high specificity and sensitivity in both the original cohort and the validation cohort. The sequencing pipeline was judged likely to have produced a cluster of highly shared sequence variants as a technical artifact.

Libraries were built with the immunoSEQ multiplex PCR assay. The multiplex PCR relied on a mix of 60 forward primers for TCR Vbeta segments and 13 reverse primers for TCR Jbeta segments. The CDR3 region of rearranged TCR beta genes was amplified from genomic DNA with a multiplex PCR assay. The Illumina HiSeq System was used to sequence the amplified TCR beta libraries as 87-base-pair reads. The published analysis was carried out like this. Across the roughly 670 repertoires, a later analysis counted tens of millions of unique TCR beta chains, about 10 million of which were shared by at least two donors. Raw reads were error-corrected and collapsed into unique sequences by a nearest-neighbor algorithm in which closely related sequences were merged to remove PCR and sequencing errors. V, D and J gene segments were assigned by aligning CDR3 sequences to IMGT reference sequences. For a sequence to be retained, at least a six-nucleotide match to both a V gene segment and a J gene segment was required. Rearrangements were called productive when the CDR3 lacked stop codons and stayed in frame with V and J; all others were non-productive. CDR3 was defined by IMGT convention, running from the second conserved V-encoded cysteine to the conserved J-encoded phenylalanine. The earlier analysis of 500 to 750 of the donors excluded any sequence lacking an unambiguous match to a single V gene segment. In an earlier analysis of around 600 of the donors, V segments were called functional above 56.7% productive rearrangements and were called segregating when the between-donor standard deviation exceeded 5%. To diagnose cytomegalovirus status from the catalog of TCR beta chain sequences, a statistical classification framework was built. In a later analysis, V and J genes were assigned by comparing TCR nucleotide sequences against IMGT/GENE-DB human TR gene sequences. In a later analysis, CDR3 sequences and most-parsimonious VDJ recombination scenarios were assigned using the TCRdist pipeline. In a later analysis, each TCR beta chain was defined by its CDR3 amino acid sequence together with its V-gene family, and reads lacking a unique V-gene family were excluded. To address suspected cross-contamination and a sequencing artifact, a later analysis removed some 620 highly shared, low-generation-probability nucleotide sequences. For each public chain, a later analysis derived a clonal expansion index from normalized ranks of inferred template counts within each repertoire. In a later analysis, generation probabilities were computed using a VDJ recombination model fitted to out-of-frame rearrangements, and the results were checked against IGoR. In a later analysis, hypergeometric tests were used to score TCR-TCR, TCR-HLA and TCR-CMV co-occurrence, with a repertoire-size bias correction applied to TCR pairs. To estimate false discovery rates, a later analysis permuted the HLA or CMV assignments 20 times. A later analysis grouped co-occurring TCRs with DBSCAN, adding TCRdist sequence similarity when clustering within HLA-allele-positive subsets. Co-occurrence clustering excluded repertoires with fewer than 30,000 or more than 120,000 public chains, plus five with anomalous nucleotide sharing. Not all clones reach the TCRdb copy of this immuneACCESS table, which keeps in-frame sequences only. Checked studies attribute under half of the gap to unresolved V genes and leave the rest unexplained. V, J and clone size reflect that table, while D and trimming were determined from the DNA. The sample table gives around 210,000 clones. About 1.1% of the sample is taken by the ten largest.

The rearranged chain carries TRBV5-1 and TRBJ1-2; too little of a D gene remains to name it. The sequenced sample consisted of PBMCs. This receptor was taken from a girl aged 2 to 9 in good health and CMV-seropositive. The nucleotides read TGCGCCAGCAGCTTGGATGCCCGCGGTGGCTACACCTTC. Translated, it reads CASSLDARGGYTF.